A selection of T cell receptor beta chains follows, all from one sample in a study of T cell repertoires in cytomegalovirus infection. The antigens these receptors bind are not known. Each CDR3 protein is one row after TCRdb ran MiXCR on the reads. Of about 63,000 distinct CDR3 sequences detected, 20% appear once; the ten largest clones hold 73%. The sequences come from CD8+ T cells from cultured PBMCs, collected from culture after CMV antigen stimulation. The receptors were sampled from a human donor in good health (CMV status not recorded). Some clones in this sample may be carry-over from other donors' samples. CDR3s include the opening cysteine and the closing phenylalanine or tryptophan. A D gene is named only where the DNA matches it firmly. For some rows the clone size is stated as once, few or many, or as a class when expanded; others skip it.

J: TRBJ1-1; V: TRBV7-8; D: -; size: few; DNA: TGTGCCAGCCTAGGAGCTGAAGCTTTCTTT; CDR3: CASLGAEAFF
J: TRBJ1-6; V: TRBV6-2/TRBV6-3; D: -; size: -; DNA: TGTGCCAGCAGTTACAGGGACAAAGGAAATTCACCCCTCCACTTT; CDR3: CASSYRDKGNSPLHF
J: TRBJ1-1; V: TRBV7-6; D: -; size: few; DNA: TGTGCCAGCAGCTCTACTAACACTGAAGCTTTCTTT; CDR3: CASSSTNTEAFF
J: TRBJ1-1; V: TRBV7-9; D: -; size: -; DNA: TGTGCCAGCAGCAGCGCTTCCGCTGAAGCTTTCTTT; CDR3: CASSSASAEAFF
J: TRBJ2-3; V: TRBV6-2/TRBV6-3; D: TRBD2; size: -; DNA: TGTGCCAGCAGTTACCCCCCGGGGGGTCGGGCAGATACGCAGTATTTT; CDR3: CASSYPPGGRADTQYF
J: TRBJ1-2; V: TRBV13; D: -; size: -; DNA: TGTGCCAACAGCTTAGGAGGGATTTGGGGCTACACCTTC; CDR3: CANSLGGIWGYTF
J: TRBJ1-1; V: TRBV7-2; D: TRBD1; size: few; DNA: TGTGCCAGCAGCCCGGGACAGGGGGCGAGCACTGAAGCTTTCTTT; CDR3: CASSPGQGASTEAFF
J: TRBJ1-1; V: TRBV7-9; D: -; size: -; DNA: TGTGCCAGCAGCCCCGACGGGAACACTGAAGCTTTCTTT; CDR3: CASSPDGNTEAFF
J: TRBJ2-1; V: TRBV7-8; D: TRBD2; size: few; DNA: TGTGCCAGCAGCTTCGAGCGGGGGGTTTTCAATGAGCAGTTCTTC; CDR3: CASSFERGVFNEQFF
J: TRBJ1-3; V: TRBV12-3/TRBV12-4; D: TRBD1; size: -; DNA: TGTGCCAACAGGGGAGTCTCTGGAAACACCATATATTTT; CDR3: CANRGVSGNTIYF
J: TRBJ1-5; V: TRBV4-1; D: -; size: -; DNA: TGTGCCAGCAGCCAAGGACTCGGAAATCAGCCCCAGCATTTT; CDR3: CASSQGLGNQPQHF
J: TRBJ1-4; V: TRBV7-6; D: -; size: -; DNA: TGTGCCAGCAGCTCTCCGGAGTACAGTAATGAAAAACTGTTTTTT; CDR3: CASSSPEYSNEKLFF
J: TRBJ1-1; V: TRBV7-6; D: -; size: -; DNA: TGTGCCAGCAGCCCCCCACTCGATGAAGCTTTCTTT; CDR3: CASSPPLDEAFF
J: TRBJ2-7; V: TRBV7-2; D: -; size: few; DNA: TGTGCCAGCAGCCATCTAGCGATCGGGCCCATCTACGAGCAGTACTTC; CDR3: CASSHLAIGPIYEQYF
J: TRBJ2-1; V: TRBV7-6; D: TRBD2; size: -; DNA: TGTGCCAGCAGCTTAAGCGGGGGGGCCGATGAGCAGTTCTTC; CDR3: CASSLSGGADEQFF
J: TRBJ1-1; V: TRBV6-2/TRBV6-3; D: -; size: -; DNA: TGTGCCAGCAGCCTGATTGAAAGACAGGCTGAAGCTTTCTTT; CDR3: CASSLIERQAEAFF
J: TRBJ1-2; V: TRBV7-2; D: -; size: few; DNA: TGTGCCAGCAGCTTAGTACCAGGTTGGCACTATGGCTACACCTTC; CDR3: CASSLVPGWHYGYTF
J: TRBJ2-5; V: TRBV4-2; D: TRBD2; size: -; DNA: TGTGCCAGCAGCCCTCGGCTTGGGACTAGCGGGCCCTACCAAGAGACCCAGTACTTC; CDR3: CASSPRLGTSGPYQETQYF
J: TRBJ2-5; V: TRBV6-1; D: TRBD1; size: -; DNA: TGTGCCAGCAGTGAAGACACAGGGGTCCAAGAGACCCAGTACTTC; CDR3: CASSEDTGVQETQYF
J: TRBJ2-1; V: TRBV7-2; D: TRBD2; size: -; DNA: TGTGCCAGCAGTTCCGTACTAGCGGGGGGGGCAGTAAATGAGCAGTTCTTC; CDR3: CASSSVLAGGAVNEQFF
J: TRBJ1-1; V: TRBV5-6; D: -; size: -; DNA: TGTGCCAGCACTCAAGCCGGGACTCTTAACACTGAAGCTTTCTTT; CDR3: CASTQAGTLNTEAFF
J: TRBJ1-2; V: TRBV6-5; D: TRBD1; size: many; DNA: TGTGCCAGCAGTTACGAGGGGGCCAGGCTCTATGGCTACACCTTC; CDR3: CASSYEGARLYGYTF
J: TRBJ1-3; V: TRBV7-2; D: -; size: few; DNA: TGTGCCAGCAGCTTAGTCGAAGGGGGAGGAAACACCATATATTTT; CDR3: CASSLVEGGGNTIYF
J: TRBJ1-1; V: TRBV7-9; D: -; size: few; DNA: TGTGCCAGCAGCTCCCCAGGGCTCGGGGACACTGAAGCTTTCTTT; CDR3: CASSSPGLGDTEAFF
J: TRBJ1-1; V: TRBV12-3/TRBV12-4; D: -; size: many; DNA: TGTGCCAGCAGTTTAGGGCGGGTCACTGAAGCTTTCTTT; CDR3: CASSLGRVTEAFF
J: TRBJ1-5; V: TRBV12-3/TRBV12-4; D: TRBD1; size: few; DNA: TGTGCCAGCAGCCCCAAGACAGGGCCATATAGCAATCAGCCCCAGCATTTT; CDR3: CASSPKTGPYSNQPQHF
J: TRBJ1-1; V: TRBV7-3; D: -; size: -; DNA: TGTGCCAGCAGCTTAAATGGGGGAAGGGAAGCTTTCTTT; CDR3: CASSLNGGREAFF
J: TRBJ1-6; V: TRBV6-5; D: -; size: few; DNA: TGTGCCAGCAGTTATGTGGCAATCTCACCCCTCCACTTT; CDR3: CASSYVAISPLHF
J: TRBJ2-1; V: TRBV10-3; D: -; size: few; DNA: TGTGCCATCAGCCATGGGCTAGAGCAGTTCTTC; CDR3: CAISHGLEQFF
J: TRBJ1-5; V: TRBV7-9; D: -; size: -; DNA: TGTGCCAGCAGCTTAGAAGGATATCAGCCCCAGCATTTT; CDR3: CASSLEGYQPQHF
J: TRBJ2-7; V: TRBV6-2/TRBV6-3; D: -; size: few; DNA: TGTGCCAGCAGTGAACCGGGGACATACCCCTACGAGCAGTACTTC; CDR3: CASSEPGTYPYEQYF
J: TRBJ1-6; V: TRBV12-3/TRBV12-4; D: -; size: -; DNA: TGTGCCAGCAGTCTCACGCAGGGGCCAAATTCACCCCTCCACTTT; CDR3: CASSLTQGPNSPLHF
J: TRBJ2-1; V: TRBV23-1; D: TRBD1; size: few; DNA: TGCGCCAGCAGTCAATCGCTCGGACAGGGTGGCAATGAGCAGTTCTTC; CDR3: CASSQSLGQGGNEQFF
J: TRBJ2-7; V: TRBV28; D: -; size: few; DNA: TGTGCCAGCAGTCGTTCGGAGGGGATTTCGGGTCACTACGAGCAGTACTTC; CDR3: CASSRSEGISGHYEQYF
J: TRBJ2-3; V: TRBV7-9; D: -; size: few; DNA: TGTGCCAGCAGCCCACGAGCCGGGACGACAGATACGCAGTATTTT; CDR3: CASSPRAGTTDTQYF
J: TRBJ1-1; V: TRBV27; D: -; size: few; DNA: TGTGCCAGCAGTTTAAGAGGGTACACTGAAGCTTTCTTT; CDR3: CASSLRGYTEAFF
J: TRBJ2-1; V: TRBV7-8; D: TRBD2; size: few; DNA: TGTGCCAGCAGCCTTGGACTAGCGGGGGTCCCGTCCTCCTACAATGAGCAGTTCTTC; CDR3: CASSLGLAGVPSSYNEQFF
J: TRBJ1-2; V: TRBV27; D: -; size: -; DNA: TGTGCCAGCAGTTTATCGCCAATACACCCCTATGGCTACACCTTC; CDR3: CASSLSPIHPYGYTF
J: TRBJ2-2; V: TRBV7-2; D: -; size: few; DNA: TGTGCCAGCAGCCCACGACTCCTGGCGAACACCGGGGAGCTGTTTTTT; CDR3: CASSPRLLANTGELFF
J: TRBJ1-3; V: TRBV5-1; D: TRBD1; size: -; DNA: TGCGCCAGCAGCTTGGCCGCGGAGACAGGGACTGGAAACACCATATATTTT; CDR3: CASSLAAETGTGNTIYF
J: TRBJ1-1; V: TRBV20-1; D: -; size: -; DNA: TGCAGTGCTAGAGATCTTCGCGCTACTGAAGCTTTCTTT; CDR3: CSARDLRATEAFF
J: TRBJ2-5; V: TRBV7-2; D: -; size: many; DNA: TGTGCCAGCAGCTCCTCTCGTCCGGGGGAGGAGACCCAGTACTTC; CDR3: CASSSSRPGEETQYF
J: TRBJ1-5; V: TRBV7-2; D: -; size: -; DNA: TGTGCCAGCAGCTTAGACGCCTGGCAGGGAGTTGGACAGCCCCAGCATTTT; CDR3: CASSLDAWQGVGQPQHF
J: TRBJ2-5; V: TRBV4-2; D: -; size: -; DNA: TGTGCCAGCAGCCACTCGAAAGGGGTAGAGACCCAGTACTTC; CDR3: CASSHSKGVETQYF
J: TRBJ2-1; V: TRBV7-2; D: -; size: few; DNA: TGTGCCAGCAGCCCCTCCGGTGGGGGCACCTACAATGAGCAGTTCTTC; CDR3: CASSPSGGGTYNEQFF
J: TRBJ1-4; V: TRBV20-1; D: -; size: -; DNA: TGCAGTGCCCCGGGAAGGCAGCTGTTTTTT; CDR3: CSAPGRQLFF
J: TRBJ2-3; V: TRBV12-3/TRBV12-4; D: -; size: few; DNA: TGTGCCAGCAGTTTTCTCCCAGATACGCAGTATTTT; CDR3: CASSFLPDTQYF
J: TRBJ2-3; V: TRBV4-3; D: -; size: -; DNA: TGCGCCAGCACCGTAGACTTCGGGGCCGCAGATACGCAGTATTTT; CDR3: CASTVDFGAADTQYF
J: TRBJ2-7; V: TRBV7-6; D: TRBD1; size: once; DNA: TGTGCCAGCAGCTTAGGGGGACAGCACGAGCAGTACTTC; CDR3: CASSLGGQHEQYF
J: TRBJ2-1; V: TRBV7-6; D: -; size: -; DNA: TGTGCCAGCAGCTTAAACAAGTTTGAGCAGTTCTTC; CDR3: CASSLNKFEQFF
J: TRBJ2-1; V: TRBV5-1; D: TRBD2; size: -; DNA: TGCGCCAGCAGCTCTACTAGCGGGGAAAAGCAGTTCTTC; CDR3: CASSSTSGEKQFF
J: TRBJ1-2; V: TRBV27; D: -; size: few; DNA: TGTGCCAGCAGTTTGCAGCCAGCCTATGGCTACACCTTC; CDR3: CASSLQPAYGYTF